This is a list of T cell receptor beta chains from one sample in a study of shared clonotypes between healthy human individuals. Profiling relied on immunoSEQ multiplex PCR, and the TCRdb table lists in-frame clones only, not all of them. This table holds over a million clones, around 74% found once. The specimen was memory CD4+ T cells sorted from blood. All receptors derive from a man aged 18 to 30 in good health. Both conserved end residues are part of each CDR3. D genes are given only for firm matches. Size is stated for part of the rows, as once, few or many counts, or as a class when the clone is expanded.

d_call j_call clone_size v_call cdr3_nt cdr3_aa
. TRBJ2-2 . TRBV5-4 TGTGCCAGCAGCTTGGATAGGGCTAGTGCCGGGGAGCTGTTTTTT CASSLDRASAGELFF
. TRBJ1-2 . TRBV30 TGTGCCTGGAGTGTAGGGTATGGCTACACCTTC CAWSVGYGYTF
. TRBJ1-4 . TRBV19 TGTGCCAGTAGTATTAAAAGGGCCGGGGAAGAAAAACTGTTTTTT CASSIKRAGEEKLFF
. TRBJ1-1 . TRBV7-9 TGTGCCAGCAGCATGACGACAGAGAACACTGAAGCTTTCTTT CASSMTTENTEAFF
. TRBJ2-3 . TRBV5-1 TGCGCCAGCAGCTTCCTGGGCACCGCAGATACGCAGTATTTT CASSFLGTADTQYF
. TRBJ2-2 . TRBV27 TGTGCCAGCAGTTTATTAGATAGCACCGGGGAGCTGTTTTTT CASSLLDSTGELFF
TRBD2 TRBJ2-3 . TRBV7-2 TGTGCCAGCAGCTTAGCCGGGACTAGCGGGATAAATACGCAGTATTTT CASSLAGTSGINTQYF
. TRBJ2-4 . TRBV18 TGTGCCAGCTCCCCTCCCATGCCGGGAACCAAAAACATTCAGTACTTC CASSPPMPGTKNIQYF
TRBD2 TRBJ2-1 many TRBV9 TGTGCCAGCAGCGTTGGGCTCGGGGGGGCCTACAATGAGCAGTTCTTC CASSVGLGGAYNEQFF
TRBD2 TRBJ2-3 . TRBV7-3 TGTGCCAGCAGCTTAACAGCTAGCGGGCTCACAGATACGCAGTATTTT CASSLTASGLTDTQYF
. TRBJ2-5 . TRBV9 TGTGCCAGCAGCGTAAATCATGCCCAAGAGACCCAGTACTTC CASSVNHAQETQYF
. TRBJ2-4 . TRBV7-2 TGTGCCAGCAGCTTTGGGGGTTCCGGAAACATTCAGTACTTC CASSFGGSGNIQYF
. TRBJ1-2 . TRBV18 TGTGCCAGCTCACCAAGAAAATCATGGGATTCGGGGGGCTATGGCTACACCTTC CASSPRKSWDSGGYGYTF
TRBD1 TRBJ1-6 . TRBV6-5 TGTGCCAGCAGTTACAACGACAGGGACTCACCCCTCCACTTT CASSYNDRDSPLHF
TRBD1 TRBJ1-1 . TRBV27 TGTGCCAGCAGTTTCGGACAGGGGTTGGGAAACACTGAAGCTTTCTTT CASSFGQGLGNTEAFF
. TRBJ1-2 . TRBV19 TGTGCCAGCCAAGAGGGCCTTAACTATGGCTACACCTTC CASQEGLNYGYTF
TRBD1 TRBJ2-7 . TRBV6-1 TGTGCCAGCAGCCTGGGGCAGGGGGACCTTGGGGAGCAGTACTTC CASSLGQGDLGEQYF
TRBD1 TRBJ2-7 . TRBV6-5 TGTGCCATCTCGACAGGGGGCAAACTCGGCGAGCAGTACTTC CAISTGGKLGEQYF
. TRBJ2-7 . TRBV4-3 TGCGCCAGCAGCCAAGATCTAGTCAGGGTCGAGCAGTACTTC CASSQDLVRVEQYF
. TRBJ2-7 . TRBV6-6 TGTGCCAGCAGTTACTCAGGGGGACAATTCTACGAGCAGTACTTC CASSYSGGQFYEQYF
TRBD2 TRBJ2-7 . TRBV11-2 TGTGCCAGCAGCTTAGAGACTAGCGGGAGATACGAGCAGTACTTC CASSLETSGRYEQYF
. TRBJ2-2 . TRBV20-1 TGCAGTGCTAGTCGCGTCGGGGAGCTGTTTTTT CSASRVGELFF
TRBD1 TRBJ2-5 . TRBV2 TGTGCCACCCTCCGGGACAGGGGGCGTTGGGAGACCCAGTACTTC CATLRDRGRWETQYF